This T cell receptor (beta chain) stems from a study of beta chain features in type 1 diabetes. Expressed TCRB transcripts were sequenced after all isolated RNA was converted to cDNA. The protocol was immunoSEQ multiplex PCR, while the TCRdb copy is restricted to in-frame clones and leaves out a portion. The repertoire holds about 370,000 clones, 8.5% to 10% seen once, with around 0.66% in the top ten. Concerning this clone: The antigen remains undetermined.

Per the germline V gene, CDR1 is SEHNR and CDR2 is FQNEAQ (reference sequence). V lost 1 base, J lost 3 bases, and 7 bases lay in between. CDR3 length equals 13 residues. CD45RO/CCR7/CD25/CD127/CD95/CD27 staining was used to isolate CD4+ naive, central memory, regulatory and stem cell-like memory cells by sorting. Each sorted population was over 95% pure. General study results and limits: Across patients, naive, central memory and Treg TCRB repertoires exhibited apparently greater similarity than was observed across healthy donors. For Type 1 diabetes patients, all four CD4+ subsets carried TCRB CDR3s that were moderately but significantly shorter. Type 1 diabetes patients had VDJ junctions that carried fewer insertions and more deletions.

The sequence came from a man aged 30 to 45 with type 1 diabetes. Material for sequencing was central memory CD4+ T cells from blood. The chain joins TRBV7-9 to TRBJ2-7; D not resolved. The CDR3 sequence: CASSLGQFYEQYF. CDR3 nucleotide sequence: TGTGCCAGCAGCTTAGGCCAGTTCTACGAGCAGTACTTC.